This TCR beta chain was retrieved from a study of T cells in Graves' hyperthyroidism and ophthalmopathy. Amplification of TCR beta CDR3 regions was performed using RNA transcripts as template. The primer set for the first-round RT-PCR of the TCR CDR3 was HTBI. MiXCR was run by TCRdb on the multiplex PCR reads, yielding one entry per CDR3 protein. The data show roughly 560,000 distinct CDR3 sequences, roughly 14% seen once. This clonotype was seen at least ten times. Its antigen is not known. V lost 1 base and J 7 bases, leaving 16 bases between the germline ends. Germline V lookup: CDR1 SGHAT, CDR2 FQNNGV. The CDR3 totals 15 residues. Study-wide results and limits: Ophthalmopathy cases were set apart from stable hyperthyroidism by a 13 V-J model.

Material for sequencing was blood. The gene calls are TRBV11-2 and TRBJ1-2; D not resolved. The TCR comes from a woman aged 35 to 49 with Graves' ophthalmopathy. The CDR3 DNA sequence: TGTGCCAGCAGCTTAGTTCTAGGGAACGTCTTTGGCTACACCTTC. This translates into CASSLVLGNVFGYTF.